Presented here are 18 T cell receptor beta chains from one specimen sequenced in a study of blood T cell repertoires in COVID-19. Clones were read by immunoSEQ multiplex PCR, and TCRdb kept only the in-frame ones, dropping some. The sample yields over 250,000 clones, around 89% seen once. The source material was PBMCs or T cells enriched from blood (not recorded which). These receptors all come from a man between 40 and 49 years old who had recovered from COVID-19.

The V and J genes are TRBV6-5 and TRBJ1-2; D not certain. The germline CDR1 and CDR2 sequences are MNHEY and SVGAGI. The CDR3 is 14 amino acids. The V end lost 6 bases, the J end lost 0 bases, and 11 bases lay between the germline ends. As DNA, the CDR3 is TGTGCCAGCAGCCAATTTCCATCTAACTATGGCTACACCTTC. Amino acid sequence: CASSQFPSNYGYTF.

The V gene is TRBV3-1 (or the pseudogene TRBV3-2), the J gene TRBJ1-1; D unresolved. The CDR3 covers 18 residues. Looked up from germline, CDR1 is LGHDT and CDR2 is YNNKEL (reference sequence). Trimming cost V 1 base and J 0 bases, with 18 bases left between them. The DNA for the CDR3 is TGTGCCAGCAGCCAAGTTTGCTGCCGACACCCACTGAACACTGAAGCTTTCTTT. This gives the protein CASSQVCCRHPLNTEAFF.

The chain links TRBV5-1 to TRBJ1-2; TRBD1 matches at 10 bases. The CDR3 sequence is 17 residues long. V gave up 4 bases and J gave up 4 bases; unmatched junction bases: 13. The germline gives CDR1 SGHRS, CDR2 YFSETQ. The CDR3 spells CASSPRTGGDLGYGYTF. CDR3 sequence (DNA): TGCGCCAGCAGCCCCCGGACAGGGGGGGATCTTGGCTATGGCTACACCTTC.

The CDR3 region is CASRGLATLLQETQYF. The DNA for the CDR3 is TGTGCCAGCAGGGGCTTAGCGACGCTACTTCAAGAGACCCAGTACTTC. The chain employs TRBV27 and TRBJ2-5; TRBD2 is a possible D gene (5 bases). This CDR3 is built from 16 residues. Germline V CDR1 and CDR2: MNHEY, SMNVEV (reference sequence). V was clipped by 6 bases and J by 2 bases, with 19 bases between them.

The chain links TRBV6-5 to TRBJ1-2; TRBD1 agrees at 7 bases. CDR3 length: 15 amino acids. Germline CDR1 reads MNHEY; CDR2 reads SVGAGI. J lost 6 bases, V lost 5 bases, and 12 bases had no gene match. This CDR3 is CASSTPSAGGHGYTF. The CDR3 DNA is TGTGCCAGCAGTACCCCTTCGGCAGGGGGGCATGGCTACACCTTC.

The chain recombines TRBV6-1 with TRBJ1-3; D remains unclear. The CDR3 extends over 17 amino acids. The V end lost 3 bases, the J end lost 0 bases, and 15 bases lay between the germline ends. From germline, CDR1 is MNHNS and CDR2 SASEGT. The CDR3 region has the DNA TGTGCCAGCAGTGACACCTTATACACCAGCTCTGGAAACACCATATATTTT. Its protein is CASSDTLYTSSGNTIYF.

CDR3 sequence: CASSQESARTPNTEAFF. The CDR3 DNA reads TGCGCCAGCAGCCAAGAATCGGCGAGGACACCGAACACTGAAGCTTTCTTT. The V call is TRBV4-1, the J call TRBJ1-1, with TRBD1 as a possible D gene (5 bases). V lost 0 bases and J lost 1, with 15 bases in between. The CDR3 loop spans 17 amino acids. CDR1 is MGHRA, CDR2 YSYEKL, per germline.

The rearrangement links TRBV4-1 to TRBJ1-6, with TRBD1 matching over 7 bases. The CDR3 is made up of 15 amino acids. Germline V gene data show CDR1 as MGHRA and CDR2 as YSYEKL. After removal of 0 bases from V and 10 bases from J, the junction contained 6 bases not matched to a gene. CDR3 bases: TGCGCCAGCAGCCAAGAGAGACAGGGTCGCTCACCCCTCCACTTT. Encoded protein: CASSQERQGRSPLHF.

The V and J genes are TRBV7-3 and TRBJ1-6; 8 nucleotides line up with TRBD1. This CDR3 region has 15 residues. The J segment lost 7 bases and the V segment lost 5 bases, leaving 7 bases of the junction unmatched. Germline V gene lookup returns CDR1 SGHTA and CDR2 FQGTGA. Written as DNA, the CDR3 is TGTGCCAGCAGCCCCAGACAGGGGAACAATTCACCCCTCCACTTT. It yields the protein CASSPRQGNNSPLHF.

The J gene is TRBJ1-1, the V gene TRBV29-1; D gene uncertain. The ends were cut back, 3 bases at V and 7 bases at J, with 6 bases in the middle. Germline CDR1 reads SQVTM; CDR2 reads ANQGSEA. The CDR3 contains 10 residues. DNA for the CDR3: TGCAGCGTTGACAGAATTGAAGCTTTCTTT. It specifies CSVDRIEAFF.

V is TRBV5-1 and J is TRBJ1-2, with 7 bases identical to TRBD1. CDR1 is SGHRS, CDR2 YFSETQ, per germline. With V trimmed by 0 bases and J by 2 bases, 7 bases remained unmatched. This CDR3 is 16 amino acids long. The CDR3 DNA is TGCGCCAGCAGCTTGGCTACAGGGGCATTCAACTATGGCTACACCTTC. Translated, it gives CASSLATGAFNYGYTF. Variable domain in full (rest from reference TRBV5-1 and TRBJ1-2): KAGVTQTPRYLIKTRGQQVTLSCSPISGHRSVSWYQQTPGQGLQFLFEYFSETQRNKGNFPGRFSGRQFSNSRSEMNVSTLELGDSALYLCASSLATGAFNYGYTFGSGTRLTVV.

The chain recombines TRBV10-3 with TRBJ2-3; a possible D gene is TRBD2 (5 bases). Germline lookup yields CDR1 ENHRY and CDR2 SYGVKD. CDR3 length equals 13 residues. Trimming pared 3 bases from V and 5 bases from J, leaving 9 bases between. This chain's CDR3 is CAISDLDLDTQYF. The CDR3 DNA follows: TGTGCCATCAGTGACTTGGACTTAGATACGCAGTATTTT.

The J gene is TRBJ2-7, the V gene TRBV5-1; tentative D call: TRBD1 (5 bases). The germline CDR1 and CDR2 sequences are SGHRS and YFSETQ. There are 14 residues in the CDR3. Trimming shortened V by 0 bases and J by 4 bases, and 11 bases separated the two germline ends. The CDR3 sequence is CASSLETEVYEQYF. The CDR3 DNA follows: TGCGCCAGCAGCTTGGAGACAGAAGTTTACGAGCAGTACTTC.

The chain joins TRBV5-5 to TRBJ1-3, with 7 nucleotides matching TRBD1. V dropped 4 bases and J dropped 3; count of bases not matched to a gene: 7. Germline assignment: CDR1 SGHKS and CDR2 YYEKEE (reference sequence). CDR3 length: 15 residues. This CDR3 reads CASSLTGAGGNTIYF. The CDR3 coding sequence is TGTGCCAGCAGCCTAACAGGGGCCGGTGGAAACACCATATATTTT.

In nucleotides, the CDR3 is TGTGCCAGCTCTCGGGACAGGCCTAGCACAGATACGCAGTATTTT. Translated, it gives CASSRDRPSTDTQYF. V usage is TRBV18 and J usage is TRBJ2-3; 8 bases match TRBD1. Trimming at V came to 6 bases and at J to 0 bases, leaving 5 bases not matched to a gene. The CDR3 loop spans 15 amino acids. CDR1 KGHSH and CDR2 LQKENI come from the germline V gene.

Here the CDR3 DNA reads TGTGCCAGCAGGTCTAAGGACCAAGGGGTGTCCTTCTTGAACGGGGAGCTGTTTTTT. Translating it yields CASRSKDQGVSFLNGELFF. V is TRBV7-9 and J is TRBJ2-2, with TRBD1 as a possible D gene (5 bases). The V and J ends lost 6 bases and 7 bases respectively, with 30 bases between them. CDR3 length: 19 residues. Looked up from germline, CDR1 is SEHNR and CDR2 is FQNEAQ (reference sequence).

V usage is TRBV11-3 and J usage is TRBJ1-1, with D unresolved. Trimming removed 4 bases from V and 10 bases from J, with 25 bases in between. Germline loops: CDR1 SGHNT, CDR2 YENEEA. The CDR3 sequence is 16 residues long. CDR3 residues: CASSWEESRSYGGAFF. In nucleotides, the CDR3 is TGTGCCAGCAGCTGGGAAGAGTCAAGATCCTACGGAGGAGCTTTCTTT.

The chain carries TRBV9 and TRBJ2-1; TRBD2 is a possible D gene (5 bases). V was cut by 4 bases and J by 9 bases, with 11 bases left in between. Germline CDR1 reads SGDLS; CDR2 reads YYNGEE. The CDR3 runs to 12 residues. CDR3 in DNA: TGTGCCAGCAGCTCCCCTCGGGGTGAGCAGTTCTTC. Encoded protein: CASSSPRGEQFF.